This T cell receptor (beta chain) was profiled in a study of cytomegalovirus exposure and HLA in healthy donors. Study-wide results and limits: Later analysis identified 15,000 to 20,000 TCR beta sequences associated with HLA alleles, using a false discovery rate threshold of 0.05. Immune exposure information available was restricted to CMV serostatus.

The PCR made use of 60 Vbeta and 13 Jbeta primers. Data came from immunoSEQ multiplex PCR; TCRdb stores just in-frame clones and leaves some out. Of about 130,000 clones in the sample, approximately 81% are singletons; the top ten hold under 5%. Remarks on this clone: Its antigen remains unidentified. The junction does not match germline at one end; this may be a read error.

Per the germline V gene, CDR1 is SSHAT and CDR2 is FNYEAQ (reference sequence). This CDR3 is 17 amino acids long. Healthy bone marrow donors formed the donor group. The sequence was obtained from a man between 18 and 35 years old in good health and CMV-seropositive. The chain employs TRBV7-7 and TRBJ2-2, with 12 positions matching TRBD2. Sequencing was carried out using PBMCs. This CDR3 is CASSLLSTSGGTGELFF. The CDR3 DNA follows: TGTGCTAGCAGCTTACTCTCGACTAGCGGGGGCACCGGGGAGCTGTTTTTT.